This T cell receptor delta chain is drawn from a study of γδ T cells in repeated Plasmodium falciparum infection. Turning to the study itself: Donors were malaria-exposed Malian children or age- and gender-matched Australian children. Over roughly 600 days, donors received four mosquito-bite P. falciparum NF54 infections. General study findings and limits: Malian children's Vdelta2-negative repertoires appeared more expanded and less diverse than Australians'.

Gammadelta T cells were flow-sorted from PBMC into Vgamma9/Vdelta2+ and Vdelta2-negative populations for bulk analysis. TCRdb reapplied CATT to the multiplex PCR reads. The sample has 85,000 to 90,000 delta-chain clones; more than 1.4% are singletons. V gave up 0 bases and J gave up 3 bases, with 11 bases separating them. There are 15 residues in the CDR3. Germline assignment: CDR1 TSWWSYY and CDR2 QGS. This clone was observed a few times. What it binds is unknown. The protein that TCRdb holds for this DNA derives from a much larger clone and differs from the translated DNA at residue 10, which likely indicates a read error; the protein shown here is translated from the DNA.

Sample: gamma-delta T cells from blood. This receptor was obtained from a pool of human donors (malaria-infected and uninfected, not separated). The rearrangement links TRDV1 to TRDJ1; D is unresolved. The J gene was missing in TCRdb and was found by matching the end of the DNA to germline. CDR3 sequence reads: CALGELWLYADKLIF. CDR3 coding DNA: TGTGCTCTTGGGGAACTTTGGTTGTACGCCGATAAACTCATCTTT.